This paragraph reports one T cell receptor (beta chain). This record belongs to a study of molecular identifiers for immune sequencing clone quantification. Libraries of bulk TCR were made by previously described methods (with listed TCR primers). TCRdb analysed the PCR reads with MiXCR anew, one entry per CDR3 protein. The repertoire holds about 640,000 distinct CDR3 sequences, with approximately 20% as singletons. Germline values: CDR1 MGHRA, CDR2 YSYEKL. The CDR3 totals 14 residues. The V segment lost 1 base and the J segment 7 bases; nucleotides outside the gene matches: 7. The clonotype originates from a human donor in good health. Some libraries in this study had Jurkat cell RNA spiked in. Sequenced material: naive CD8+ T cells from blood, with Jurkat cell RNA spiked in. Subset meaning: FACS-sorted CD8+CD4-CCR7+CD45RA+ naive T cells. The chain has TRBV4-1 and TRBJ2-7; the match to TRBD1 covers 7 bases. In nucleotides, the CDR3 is TGCGCCAGCAGCCAAGGACAGGGACCGGAGGAGCAGTACTTC. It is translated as CASSQGQGPEEQYF.